This TCR beta chain was recovered during a study of cytomegalovirus exposure and HLA in healthy donors. Study summary: An early release of data contained 80 million to 85 million unique TCRs, which came from HLA-typed donors.

Study-wide points: The authors enumerated some 170 TCR beta chains as linked to cytomegalovirus. TCR beta V- and J-gene trimming, according to a later analysis, was linked to a missense DCLRE1C variant. In a later analysis, HLA-C alleles had the fewest associated TCRs, DRB1 alleles the most.

The CDR3 has 17 amino acids. Germline assignment: CDR1 LNHDA and CDR2 SQIVND (reference sequence). Losses at the gene ends were 5 bases for V and 0 bases for J; bases not matched to a gene: 11. PCR was performed using 60 Vbeta and 13 Jbeta primers. The method was immunoSEQ multiplex PCR; TCRdb's version includes in-frame clones alone and lacks a portion of them. Of roughly 200,000 clones listed, approximately 85% are singletons. The table lists this clone with a few counts. What it binds is unknown. The sample comprised PBMCs. The V gene is TRBV19, the J gene TRBJ2-7; 9 bases match TRBD1. The sequence derives from a woman aged 50 to 60 in good health and CMV-seronegative. In DNA, the CDR3 is TGTGCCAGTAGTCCCTCCGGACAGGGGAGGGACTCCTACGAGCAGTACTTC. It yields the protein CASSPSGQGRDSYEQYF.